This T cell receptor beta chain appears in the sequencing data of a study of blood T cell repertoires in COVID-19 (dated by TCRdb to the early 2020s). Broadly, across the study: Samples from collaborators originated in the United States, Italy and Spain and spanned both the acute and convalescent phases of COVID-19. The repertoires were made available in a free public database intended to serve as a resource for research on the immune response to SARS-CoV-2. The samples were drawn from the first 160 participants of the ongoing ImmuneRACE study and from over 950 subjects provided by 6 global collaborators. Subjects who had been exposed to COVID-19, were actively infected with it, or had recovered from it provided the deeply sampled blood TCRbeta repertoires that made up the dataset. HLA class I and class II types, where available, came from metadata supplied by the sample provider rather than from assay-based typing. The prospective study material was composed of cDNA or gDNA derived from T cells, B-cell-depleted T cells, or PBMCs. Sample metadata almost always included a de-identified subject ID, COVID-19 status, age in years and sex. Study-wide findings and limitations: The quantity of clinical and demographic metadata differed by source and by participant and was supplied without curation.

CDR1 and CDR2 were assigned from the germline V gene (reference sequence) as LGHDT and YNNKEL. The CDR3 runs 14 residues from the cysteine to the phenylalanine. Left in the record is the CDR3 DNA by itself, 42 bases read in frame from the first base. V is pared back by 2 bases and J by 6 bases, with 13 bases lying between the germline termini. TCRbeta CDR3 regions were amplified from genomic DNA by means of the immunoSEQ Assay, a bias-controlled multiplex PCR. The paper's data handling went like this. Within the assay, amplification of reference gene primers was used to estimate how many nucleated cells each sample contained. Sequence reads were collapsed and filtered to measure the absolute abundance of every unique TCRbeta CDR3 rearrangement. Productive Simpson clonality was computed per sample as the square root of Simpson's diversity index over productive rearrangements. TCRdb stores this immuneACCESS table with in-frame sequences only. Part of the clones is absent; in the studies checked, under half of the shortfall reflects unresolved V genes, and no reason is known for the rest. V and J calls and clone size follow that table, whereas D and trimming were derived from the DNA. The table for this sample lists around 55,000 clones; 80% to 95% of them were counted only once. Of the sample, roughly an eighth is held by the ten largest clones.

Each collaborating institution followed its own protocols to collect whole blood in K2EDTA tubes. Collaborator samples were shipped for TCRbeta analysis as frozen whole blood, isolated PBMCs, or DNA extracted from either sample type. On this clone: Its specific antigen is unknown. No per-base quality is available; no much larger clone lies one base away.

What was sequenced was peripheral blood. The source is a human donor with active COVID-19. The donor label of this sample is uncertain. The chain couples TRBV3-1 (or the pseudogene TRBV3-2) to TRBJ1-1; no D segment can be confidently identified. DNA sequence: TGTGCCAGCAGCCAACCTCAGGCGTCATCTGAAGCTTTCTTT. Its protein is CASSQPQASSEAFF.